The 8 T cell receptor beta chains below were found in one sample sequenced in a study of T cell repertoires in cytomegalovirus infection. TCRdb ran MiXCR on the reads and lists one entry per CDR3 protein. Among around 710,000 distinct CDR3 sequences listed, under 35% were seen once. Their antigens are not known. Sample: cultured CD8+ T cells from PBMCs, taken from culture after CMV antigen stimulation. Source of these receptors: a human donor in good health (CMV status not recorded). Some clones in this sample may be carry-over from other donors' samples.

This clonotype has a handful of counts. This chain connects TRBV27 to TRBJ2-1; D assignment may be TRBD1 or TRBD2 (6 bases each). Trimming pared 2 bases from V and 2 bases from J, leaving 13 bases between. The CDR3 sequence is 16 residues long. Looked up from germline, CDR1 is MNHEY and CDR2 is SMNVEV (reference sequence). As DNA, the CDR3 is TGTGCCAGCAGTTTAGGGGGGACATTCCCCTACAATGAGCAGTTCTTC. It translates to CASSLGGTFPYNEQFF.

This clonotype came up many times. The CDR3 coding sequence is TGTGCCACCCTATGGACTGATATGAACACCGGGGAGCTGTTTTTT. Protein sequence: CATLWTDMNTGELFF. V gene TRBV6-1 combines with J gene TRBJ2-2, with D tentatively TRBD2 (5 bases). The germline gives CDR1 MNHNS, CDR2 SASEGT. V was clipped by 10 bases and J by 1 base, with 16 bases between them. This CDR3 contains 15 residues.

The CDR3 loop reads CASRTGGDFPEKLFF. The DNA of the CDR3 is TGTGCCAGCAGAACAGGGGGCGATTTCCCTGAAAAACTGTTTTTT. V gene TRBV27 combines with J gene TRBJ1-4, with TRBD1 matching 9 bases. The germline CDR1 and CDR2 sequences are MNHEY and SMNVEV (reference sequence). V gave up 6 bases and J gave up 7 bases; unmatched junction bases: 9. This CDR3 has 15 amino acids. Variable domain in full (rest from reference TRBV27 and TRBJ1-4): EAQVTQNPRYLITVTGKKLTVTCSQNMNHEYMSWYRQDPGLGLRQIYYSMNVEVTDKGDVPEGYKVSRKEKRNFPLILESPSPNQTSLYFCASRTGGDFPEKLFFGSGTQLSVL.

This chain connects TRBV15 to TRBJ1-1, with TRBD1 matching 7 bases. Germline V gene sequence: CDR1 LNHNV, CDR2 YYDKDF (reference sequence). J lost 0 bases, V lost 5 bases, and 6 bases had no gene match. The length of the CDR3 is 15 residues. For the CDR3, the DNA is TGTGCCACCAGCGTAAACAGGGGCCTGAACACTGAAGCTTTCTTT. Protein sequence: CATSVNRGLNTEAFF.

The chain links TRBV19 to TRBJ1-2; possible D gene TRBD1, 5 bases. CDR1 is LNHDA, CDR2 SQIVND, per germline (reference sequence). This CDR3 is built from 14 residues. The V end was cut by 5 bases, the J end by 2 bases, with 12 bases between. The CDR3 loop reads CASSPDTRNYGYTF. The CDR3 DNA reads TGTGCCAGTAGTCCGGACACCAGAAACTATGGCTACACCTTC.

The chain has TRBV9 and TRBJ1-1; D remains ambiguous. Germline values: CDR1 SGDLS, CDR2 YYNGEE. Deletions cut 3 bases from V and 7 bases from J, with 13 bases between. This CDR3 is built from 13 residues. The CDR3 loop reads CASSAPVDGEAFF. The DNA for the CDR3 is TGTGCCAGCAGCGCACCCGTCGACGGTGAAGCTTTCTTT. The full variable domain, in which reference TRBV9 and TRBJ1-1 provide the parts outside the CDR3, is DSGVTQTPKHLITATGQRVTLRCSPRSGDLSVYWYQQSLDQGLQFLIQYYNGEERAKGNILERFSAQQFPDLHSELNLSSLELGDSALYFCASSAPVDGEAFFGQGTRLTVV.

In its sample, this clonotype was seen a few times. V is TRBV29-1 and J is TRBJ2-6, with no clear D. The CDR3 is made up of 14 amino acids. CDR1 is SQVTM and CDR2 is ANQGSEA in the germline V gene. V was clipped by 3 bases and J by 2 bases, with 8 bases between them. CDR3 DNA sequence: TGCAGCGTTGACCCCGAGACTGGGGCCAACGTCCTGACTTTC. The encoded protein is CSVDPETGANVLTF.

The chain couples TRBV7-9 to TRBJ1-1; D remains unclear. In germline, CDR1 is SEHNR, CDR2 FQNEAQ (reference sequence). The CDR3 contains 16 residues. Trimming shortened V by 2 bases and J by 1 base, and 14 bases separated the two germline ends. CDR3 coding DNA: TGTGCCAGCAGCTTAACGCAAGGATTCGGGAACACTGAAGCTTTCTTT. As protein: CASSLTQGFGNTEAFF.